The 11 T cell receptor beta chains listed next were all sequenced from one sample in a study of shared clonotypes between healthy human individuals. Profiling relied on immunoSEQ multiplex PCR, and the TCRdb table lists in-frame clones only, not all of them. In the table there are about 590,000 clones, about 95% of which are singletons. CD8 cells regarded as naive lacked CD45RO, were positively chosen for CCR7, and omitted terminally differentiated effector memory CD45RA+ cells. Sequenced input: naive CD8+ T cells sorted from blood. These receptors all stem from a woman aged 25-40 years in good health.

The V call is TRBV11-2, the J call TRBJ2-7; D possibly corresponds to TRBD1 (6 bases). This CDR3 is 15 amino acids long. The V gene's germline CDR1 is SGHAT and CDR2 FQNNGV. The ends were cut back, 5 bases at V and 4 bases at J, with 18 bases in the middle. The CDR3 nucleotides read TGTGCCAGCAGCGGTACAGGGTTGAAAAATTACGAGCAGTACTTC. This codes for CASSGTGLKNYEQYF.

The rearrangement joins TRBV6-5 to TRBJ2-1, with 7 bases lining up with TRBD2. The CDR3 is made up of 16 amino acids. Trimming took 0 bases from V and 8 from J; bases not matched to a gene: 10. Germline V gives CDR1 MNHEY, CDR2 SVGAGI. CDR3 region: CASSYSISASGDEQFF. The CDR3 DNA follows: TGTGCCAGCAGTTACTCGATCTCGGCTAGCGGTGATGAGCAGTTCTTC.

The chain recombines TRBV6-6 with TRBJ1-4; D perhaps matches TRBD1 (6 bases). The CDR3 loop spans 15 amino acids. The germline CDR1 and CDR2 sequences are MNHNY and SVGAGI (reference sequence). Trimming took 0 bases from V and 3 from J, leaving 8 bases between them. The CDR3 region is CASSYSGGANEKLFF. The CDR3 DNA follows: TGTGCCAGCAGTTACTCAGGGGGAGCTAATGAAAAACTGTTTTTT.

The CDR3 protein is CASSPPQGGTQYF. CDR3 coding DNA: TGCGCCAGCAGTCCCCCACAGGGTGGGACCCAGTACTTC. V gene TRBV10-1 combines with J gene TRBJ2-5, with D perhaps matching TRBD1 (6 bases). V was trimmed by 5 bases and J by 7 bases, leaving 14 bases between them. CDR1 WNHNN and CDR2 SYGVQD come from the germline V gene (reference sequence). CDR3 length: 13 residues.

The rearrangement joins TRBV2 to TRBJ2-5, with D hard to call. This CDR3 contains 10 residues. The germline CDR1 and CDR2 sequences are SNHLY and FYNNEI. Trimming cost V 3 bases and J 7 bases, with 3 bases left between them. The CDR3 loop is CASSDWTQYF. In DNA, the CDR3 is TGTGCCAGCAGTGATTGGACCCAGTACTTC.

A remark on this clone: The same CDR3 arises from other DNA sequences in this sample as well. The V gene is TRBV9, the J gene TRBJ2-1, with D unresolved. Germline values: CDR1 SGDLS, CDR2 YYNGEE. This CDR3 region has 12 residues. With 0 bases removed from V and 9 bases from J, the gap between germline ends came to 7 bases. CDR3 loop: CASSVDEGEQFF. In nucleotides, the CDR3 is TGTGCCAGCAGCGTAGACGAAGGTGAGCAGTTCTTC.

This chain links TRBV10-3 with TRBJ2-3, with 8 bases matching TRBD2. Germline V gives CDR1 ENHRY, CDR2 SYGVKD. After removal of 2 bases from V and 8 bases from J, the junction contained 6 bases not matched to a gene. The CDR3 totals 14 residues. CDR3 nucleotide sequence: TGTGCCATCAGTGAGGGGACTAGTCTTTTTACGCAGTATTTT. This codes for CAISEGTSLFTQYF.

The chain recombines TRBV6-6 with TRBJ2-1, with 13 nucleotides matching TRBD2. Germline loops: CDR1 MNHNY, CDR2 SVGAGI (reference sequence). This CDR3 spans 16 amino acids. J lost 8 bases, V lost 5 bases, and 9 bases had no gene match. CDR3 sequence (DNA): TGTGCCAGCAGTACGGGGACTAGCGGGATTTTTTATGAGCAGTTCTTC. Protein sequence: CASSTGTSGIFYEQFF.

This chain joins TRBV27 and TRBJ2-5; 14 bases fit TRBD2. The germline gives CDR1 MNHEY, CDR2 SMNVEV (reference sequence). CDR3 length equals 15 residues. The ends lost 5 bases at V and 4 bases at J; junction bases unmatched: 3. CDR3 loop: CASSAGTSGGETQYF. The CDR3 DNA sequence: TGTGCCAGCAGTGCCGGGACTAGCGGGGGAGAGACCCAGTACTTC.

V is TRBV19 and J is TRBJ2-3, with D hard to call. The CDR3 has 12 residues. Germline CDR1 is LNHDA and CDR2 is SQIVND (reference sequence). Trimming took 5 bases from V and 11 from J, leaving 14 bases between them. The CDR3 nucleotides read TGTGCCAGTAGTCCCTACCCGGATTTGCAGTATTTT. Translating it yields CASSPYPDLQYF.

This clone was seen once. J is TRBJ2-1 and V is TRBV19, with D possibly matching TRBD2 (6 bases). This CDR3 comprises 13 residues. Trimming shortened V by 6 bases and J by 4 bases, and 10 bases separated the two germline ends. Germline CDR1 LNHDA, CDR2 SQIVND (reference sequence). The CDR3 DNA follows: TGTGCCAGTAGGCGAGCGGGTTACAATGAGCAGTTCTTC. Protein product: CASRRAGYNEQFF.